These 10 T cell receptor beta chains originate from one sample sequenced in a study of human T cells and chemical hapten exposure. Specified time point: healthy volunteer bleed at 6 weeks. Total RNA came from unfractionated whole blood. A single record per CDR3 protein comes from TCRdb applying MiXCR to the RACE reads. Seen here are around 65,000 distinct CDR3 sequences, around 6.3% observed once, and the top ten hold 3.4%. Sequencing was carried out using whole blood. Source of these receptors: a female donor in good health. Some clones in this sample may be carry-over from other donors' samples.

This chain uses TRBV3-1 with TRBJ2-3; maybe TRBD1 (6 bases). The CDR3 covers 14 residues. Germline V CDR1 and CDR2: LGHDT, YNNKEL (reference sequence). V lost 4 bases to trimming and J lost 1 base, with 9 bases between them. The CDR3 protein is CASSPRQGTDTQYF. The CDR3, as DNA: TGTGCCAGCAGCCCCAGACAGGGCACAGATACGCAGTATTTT.

The gene calls are TRBV13 and TRBJ2-3; 12 nucleotides line up with TRBD2. V shed 1 base and J 6 bases; nucleotides not matched to a gene: 8. CDR1 is PRHDT and CDR2 is FYEKMQ in the germline V gene (reference sequence). The CDR3 sequence is 17 residues long. DNA of the CDR3: TGTGCCAGCAGCTTAGAAGCACTAGCGGGAGGTCCCGATACGCAGTATTTT. Its protein product is CASSLEALAGGPDTQYF.

The V call is TRBV28, the J call TRBJ2-5, with D unclear. Trimming stripped 2 bases from V and 4 bases from J, with 2 bases between. Germline V CDR1 and CDR2: MDHEN, SYDVKM. The CDR3 runs 11 residues. The chain's CDR3 is CASSLIETQYF. The CDR3 nucleotides read TGTGCCAGCAGTTTAATAGAGACCCAGTACTTC.

With regard to this clonotype: One base away lies a much larger clone, so this may be a sequencing read error. The chain recombines TRBV7-2 with TRBJ2-1; D tentatively reads TRBD1 or TRBD2 (5 bases each). Germline CDR1 and CDR2: SGHTA and FQGNSA. Trimming pared 5 bases from V and 4 bases from J, leaving 15 bases between. The CDR3 loop spans 15 amino acids. Here the CDR3 DNA reads TGTGCCAGCAGCCCGCAGGTGAGGGGATACAATGAGCAGTTCTTC. Translation: CASSPQVRGYNEQFF.

The chain links TRBV29-1 to TRBJ1-1; possibly TRBD1 for D (6 bases). The CDR3 extends over 12 amino acids. From germline, CDR1 is SQVTM and CDR2 ANQGSEA. The V end lost 4 bases, the J end lost 6 bases, and 12 bases lay between the germline ends. The CDR3 sequence is CSVGEGGAEAFF. The CDR3 nucleotides are TGCAGCGTTGGGGAGGGGGGAGCTGAAGCTTTCTTT.

J is TRBJ1-6 and V is TRBV4-1; the match to TRBD1 covers 8 bases. The V gene end was trimmed by 4 bases and the J gene end by 4 bases; junction bases not matched to a gene: 6. The CDR3 runs to 16 residues. CDR1 and CDR2 from the germline V gene are MGHRA and YSYEKL. This CDR3 is CASSPVTGEYNSPLHF. The CDR3 coding sequence is TGCGCCAGCAGCCCTGTGACAGGGGAATATAATTCACCCCTCCACTTT.

This clonotype occurred many times. The chain is built from TRBV5-6 and TRBJ2-3, with D unclear. Germline CDR1 reads SGHDT; CDR2 reads YYEEEE. The CDR3 has 12 residues. V was clipped by 1 base and J by 8 bases, with 8 bases between them. CDR3 amino acids: CASSLQLGTQYF. DNA for the CDR3: TGTGCCAGCAGCTTGCAGCTTGGTACGCAGTATTTT.

This sequence joins TRBV6-5 and TRBJ2-3; no definite D call. V dropped 0 bases and J dropped 6 bases, with 7 bases sitting between them. Per the germline V gene, CDR1 is MNHEY and CDR2 is SVGAGI. The CDR3 consists of 13 residues. The CDR3 loop reads CASSYSVFDTQYF. The DNA of the CDR3 is TGTGCCAGCAGTTACTCGGTTTTCGATACGCAGTATTTT.

This clonotype was detected ten times or more. The rearrangement links TRBV5-4 to TRBJ1-4; 7 bases align to TRBD1. Germline CDR1 SGHNT, CDR2 YYREEE (reference sequence). This CDR3 region has 14 residues. J gave up 8 bases and V 3 bases, and 7 bases lay outside the gene matches. CDR3 DNA sequence: TGTGCCAGCAGCTCGGACAGGTGGGGAGAAAAACTGTTTTTT. Residues: CASSSDRWGEKLFF.

There are a few counts of this clonotype. The V call is TRBV12-3 or TRBV12-4, the J call TRBJ1-1, with 8 bases lining up with TRBD1. The CDR3 spans 14 residues. V trimming: 1 base; J trimming: 6 bases; junction bases outside the gene matches: 4. CDR3 in amino acids: CASSLGQGFPEAFF. Here the CDR3 DNA reads TGTGCCAGCAGTTTAGGACAGGGGTTCCCTGAAGCTTTCTTT.